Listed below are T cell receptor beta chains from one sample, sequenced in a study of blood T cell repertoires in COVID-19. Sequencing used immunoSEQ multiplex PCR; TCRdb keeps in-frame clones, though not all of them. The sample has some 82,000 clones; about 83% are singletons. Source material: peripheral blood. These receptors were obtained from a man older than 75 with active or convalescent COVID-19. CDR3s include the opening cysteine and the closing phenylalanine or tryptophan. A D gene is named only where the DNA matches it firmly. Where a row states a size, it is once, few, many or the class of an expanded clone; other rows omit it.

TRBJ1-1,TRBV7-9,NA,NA,TGTGCCAGCAGCCCGGGGGTCCAGAACACTGAAGCTTTCTTT,CASSPGVQNTEAFF
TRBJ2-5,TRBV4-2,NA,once,TGTGCCAGCAGCCAAGTCGGCGGGCATGAACAGACCCAGTACTTC,CASSQVGGHEQTQYF
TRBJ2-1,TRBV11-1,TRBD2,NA,TGTGCCAGCAGCGGGACTAGCGGGAAAGATGAGCAGTTCTTC,CASSGTSGKDEQFF
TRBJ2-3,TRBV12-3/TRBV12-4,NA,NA,TGTGCCAGCACCTTACGGGTCACAGATACGCAGTATTTT,CASTLRVTDTQYF
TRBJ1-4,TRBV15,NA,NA,TGTGCCACCAGCAGAGAAGGGGCAACTAATGAAAAACTGTTTTTT,CATSREGATNEKLFF
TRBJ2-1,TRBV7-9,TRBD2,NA,TGTGCCAGCACCCCGACTAGCCACTACAATGAGCAGTTCTTC,CASTPTSHYNEQFF
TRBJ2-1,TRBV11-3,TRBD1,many,TGTGCCAGCAGTTTGGACAGGTACAATGAGCAGTTCTTC,CASSLDRYNEQFF
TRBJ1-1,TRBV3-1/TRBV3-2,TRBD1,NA,TGTGCCAGCAGCCATGAGGACAGGGGAGAAGCTTTCTTT,CASSHEDRGEAFF
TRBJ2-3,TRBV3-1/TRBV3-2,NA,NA,TGTGCCAGCAGCCAAGATTTGCGAGGGGGGGCAGATACGCAGTATTTT,CASSQDLRGGADTQYF
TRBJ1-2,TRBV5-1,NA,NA,TGCGCCAGCAGAACTAACACAGGGAAAACAGGCTATGGCTACACCTTC,CASRTNTGKTGYGYTF
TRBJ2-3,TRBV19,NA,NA,TGTGCCAGTAGTATTGGCAGGGGAGGCACAGATACGCAGTATTTT,CASSIGRGGTDTQYF
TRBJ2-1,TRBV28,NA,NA,TGTGCCAGCAGTTTAGCCGGGTACAATGAGCAGTTCTTC,CASSLAGYNEQFF
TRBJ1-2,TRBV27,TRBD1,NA,TGTGCCAGCAGTTTATTCTACAGGGGACCCTATGGCTACACCTTC,CASSLFYRGPYGYTF
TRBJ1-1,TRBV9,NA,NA,TGTGCCAGCAGCGCCAAAGGGACATTGAACACTGAAGCTTTCTTT,CASSAKGTLNTEAFF
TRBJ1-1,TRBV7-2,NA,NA,TGTGCCAGCAGCTTAGTTCCGGGTGACACTGAAGCTTTCTTT,CASSLVPGDTEAFF
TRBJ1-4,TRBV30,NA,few,TGTGCCTGGAGTCGTTCGGCAGGAATGAATTTCGAAAAACTGTTTTTT,CAWSRSAGMNFEKLFF
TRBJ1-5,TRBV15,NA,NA,TGTGCCACCAGCAGAGGGCGGACAGGCAATCAGCCCCAGCATTTT,CATSRGRTGNQPQHF
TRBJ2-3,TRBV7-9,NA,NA,TGTGCCAGCAGCTTAGTTAAGGGGGACCCAGATACGCAGTATTTT,CASSLVKGDPDTQYF
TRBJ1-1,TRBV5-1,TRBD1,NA,TGCGCCAGCAGCTATGGACAGGGGCACCTGAACACTGAAGCTTTCTTT,CASSYGQGHLNTEAFF
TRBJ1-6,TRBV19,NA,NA,TGTGCCAGTAGTAACCTAGATTCACCCCTCCACTTT,CASSNLDSPLHF
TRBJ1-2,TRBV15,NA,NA,TGTGCCACCAGCAGAGCGCGGGGTCAGGGAGGCTACACCTTC,CATSRARGQGGYTF
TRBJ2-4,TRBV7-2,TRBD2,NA,TGTGCCAGCAGCCCTCGGAGCGGGAGGGCCGCGCCAAACGTTCAGTACTTC,CASSPRSGRAAPNVQYF
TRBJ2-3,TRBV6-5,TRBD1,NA,TGTGCCAGCAGCCCGACAGGGAGAACAGATACGCAGTATTTT,CASSPTGRTDTQYF
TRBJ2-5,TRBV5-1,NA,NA,TGCGCCAGCAGCTTGGGGCAGGGGCGACAAGAGACCCAGTACTTC,CASSLGQGRQETQYF
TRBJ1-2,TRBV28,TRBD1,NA,TGTGCCAGCAGCTCCCCTCTTTTGACAGGGGGATGGGACTATGGCTACACCTTC,CASSSPLLTGGWDYGYTF
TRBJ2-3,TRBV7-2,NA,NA,TGTGCCAGCAGCTTATTCCCTAGCACAGATACGCAGTATTTT,CASSLFPSTDTQYF
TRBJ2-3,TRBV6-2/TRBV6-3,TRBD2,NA,TGTGCCAGCAGTTTCTCGACTAGCGACTACACAGATACGCAGTATTTT,CASSFSTSDYTDTQYF
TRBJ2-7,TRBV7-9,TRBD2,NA,TGTGCCAGCAGCTTAGGGACTAGCGTTGAATACGAGCAGTACTTC,CASSLGTSVEYEQYF
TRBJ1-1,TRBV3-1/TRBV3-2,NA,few,TGTGCCAGCAGCCGGGGGGACCGTGACACTGAAGCTTTCTTT,CASSRGDRDTEAFF
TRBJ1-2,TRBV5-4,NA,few,TGTGCCAGCAGTCCCCCCGGGGCTAACTATGGCTACACCTTC,CASSPPGANYGYTF
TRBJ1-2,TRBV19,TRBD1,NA,TGTGCCAGTAGTCAAGGGACAGGGGGCGGATATGGCTACACCTTC,CASSQGTGGGYGYTF
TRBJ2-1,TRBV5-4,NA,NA,TGTGCCAGCAGAAGGGCAGGGGATTTACGCAATGAGCAGTTCTTC,CASRRAGDLRNEQFF
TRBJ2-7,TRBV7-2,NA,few,TGTGCCAGCAGCTCAAGAGCCTTCACTAGTGTCGAGCAGTACTTC,CASSSRAFTSVEQYF
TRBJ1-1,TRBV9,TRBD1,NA,TGTGCCAGCAGCGGTGAACTAACAGGGGTAGCTTTCTTT,CASSGELTGVAFF
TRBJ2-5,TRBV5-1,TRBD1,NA,TGCGCCAGCAGCGTAGGACAGGTCCAAGAGACCCAGTACTTC,CASSVGQVQETQYF
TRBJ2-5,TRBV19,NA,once,TGTGCCAGTAGTACCCAAGGGGGGGGGCCGGAGACCCAGTACTTC,CASSTQGGGPETQYF
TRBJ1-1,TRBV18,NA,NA,TGTGCCAGCTCACCCAGTTTAGAGGGCTGGAACACTGAAGCTTTCTTT,CASSPSLEGWNTEAFF
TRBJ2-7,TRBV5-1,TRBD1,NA,TGCGCCAGCAGCTTAGGGACAGTTACCATGTCCTACGAGCAGTACTTC,CASSLGTVTMSYEQYF
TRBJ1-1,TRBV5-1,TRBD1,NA,TGCGCCAGCAGCAACCCGGGACAGGCTACGAACACTGAAGCTTTCTTT,CASSNPGQATNTEAFF
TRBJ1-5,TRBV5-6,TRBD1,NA,TGTGCCAGCAGCCGGGGACAGGGAGGTTATAGCAATCAGCCCCAGCATTTT,CASSRGQGGYSNQPQHF
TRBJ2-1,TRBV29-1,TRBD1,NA,TGCAGCGGGGGACAGGGCTATGAGCAGTTCTTC,CSGGQGYEQFF
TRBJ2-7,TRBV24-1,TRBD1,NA,TGTGCCACCAGTGACCGGGACAGGGTACACGAGCAGTACTTC,CATSDRDRVHEQYF
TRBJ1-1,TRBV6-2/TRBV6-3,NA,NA,TGTGCCAGCAGTTATTCCAGGAACGAAGCTTTCTTT,CASSYSRNEAFF
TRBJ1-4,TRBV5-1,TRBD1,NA,TGCGCCAGCAGCTTGCCGACAGGGGGCTATGAAAAACTGTTTTTT,CASSLPTGGYEKLFF
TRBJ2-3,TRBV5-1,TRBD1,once,TGCGCCAGCAGCTTCGTGCCCGGGACAGCCACAACCACAGATACGCAGTATTTT,CASSFVPGTATTTDTQYF
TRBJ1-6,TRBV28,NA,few,TGTGCCAGCAGTTTATTGGGGCTGGGCAATTCACCCCTCCACTTT,CASSLLGLGNSPLHF
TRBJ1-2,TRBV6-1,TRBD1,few,TGTGCCAGCAGTGAAACACCACGGGAGGGGGCTTATGTTCGGGGCTACACCTTC,CASSETPREGAYVRGYTF
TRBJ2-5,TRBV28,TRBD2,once,TGTGCCAGCCTTGTATCGGGACTAGCGGGAGTTGGGGAAGAGACCCAGTACTTC,CASLVSGLAGVGEETQYF